The sequence of this T cell receptor (beta chain) was determined in a study of blood T cell repertoires in COVID-19. Germline V lookup: CDR1 SNHLY, CDR2 FYNNEI. The length of the CDR3 is 15 residues. Trimming took off 3 bases at V and 10 bases at J, with 16 bases between the two ends. Those enrolled, adults aged 18 to 89 years, came from roughly 23 US areas. Profiling relied on immunoSEQ multiplex PCR, and the TCRdb table lists in-frame clones only, not all of them. The data contain 200,000 to 300,000 clones, about nine tenths of them singletons. Sequenced sample: PBMCs or T cells enriched from blood (not recorded which). V usage is TRBV2 and J usage is TRBJ1-6; D is ambiguous. The TCR comes from a man aged 35 to 55 who had recovered from COVID-19. CDR3: CASSDLPGSGSPLHF. The CDR3 DNA follows: TGTGCCAGCAGTGATCTCCCGGGTTCTGGATCACCCCTCCACTTT.